This T cell receptor beta chain was documented in a study of blood T cells in healthy people across ages. Combining a sample-barcoded 5' primer with a J-beta primer mix, a second PCR ran for about 7 to 11 cycles. Each TCR beta cDNA got a 12-nucleotide random molecular identifier. TCRdb analysed the 5' RACE reads with MiXCR anew, one entry per CDR3 protein. The sample comprises 710,000 or so distinct CDR3 sequences, 32% of which are singletons, and 15% rests with the top ten. Trimming removed 5 bases from V and 6 bases from J; junction bases left unmatched: 9. This CDR3 contains 14 residues. The germline CDR1 and CDR2 sequences are DFQATT and SNEGSKA (reference sequence). This clonotype has only a few counts.

This TCR was sampled from a woman of 80 years or more in good health. V usage is TRBV20-1 and J usage is TRBJ1-1, with 10 nucleotides matching TRBD1. The sequenced sample was blood. Here the CDR3 DNA reads TGCAGTGCTGACTGGACAGGGGGGGCGGCTGAAGCTTTCTTT. Protein sequence: CSADWTGGAAEAFF.